The next 9 T cell receptor beta chains were all read from a single sample in a study of T cell clonality in common variable immunodeficiency. Assay used: immunoSEQ multiplex PCR; TCRdb lists only in-frame clones, some missing. The sample is made up of around 21,000 clones, none counted only once. For these receptors, no antigen is known. Findings of the study overall: In common variable immunodeficiency, TCR beta chains reportedly carried fewer deletions and N-nucleotide insertions.

The material sequenced was peripheral blood mononuclear cells. The receptors derive from a human donor with common variable immunodeficiency.

This clone occurred a few times. Coverage ceases 3 residues before the CDR3 finishes, and the germline J gene fills in the end. The chain carries TRBV18 and TRBJ1-1, with TRBD1 identical over 8 bases. The germline V gene encodes CDR1 KGHSH and CDR2 LQKENI. After removal of 5 bases from V and 5 bases from J, the junction contained 7 bases not matched to a gene. The CDR3 sequence is 14 residues long. The part of the CDR3 DNA that was read is TGTGCCAGCTCAGCACGTGACAGGGGAACTGAA. This translates into CASSARDRGTE. The full CDR3 is CASSARDRGTEAFF.

This clone was seen a handful of times. The read finishes 3 residues shy of the CDR3 end, and the germline J gene is used to complete it. The chain is built from TRBV19 and TRBJ2-1, with D perhaps matching TRBD2 (7 bases). The germline CDR1 and CDR2 sequences are LNHDA and SQIVND (reference sequence). The V end was cut by 1 base, the J end by 5 bases, with 18 bases between. The CDR3 runs 17 residues. The CDR3 DNA, read in part, is TGTGCCAGTAGTATAGTCCGGGGGGCCCTCGGAAACAATGAG. Protein product: CASSIVRGALGNNE. In full, the CDR3 is CASSIVRGALGNNEQFF.

This clone has only a few counts. The read ends 3 residues early relative to the CDR3; the germline J gene fills the gap. The rearrangement links TRBV7-9 to TRBJ1-2, with D possibly being TRBD1 (5 bases). The germline V gene encodes CDR1 SEHNR and CDR2 FQNEAQ (reference sequence). This CDR3 is 12 amino acids long. The covered CDR3 bases are TGTGCCAGCAGCTTACAGGGCTGGGGC. It specifies CASSLQGWG. The CDR3 in its entirety is CASSLQGWGYTF.

Points on this clone: The CDR3 extends 3 residues past the end of the read, so its final part is completed from the germline J gene. The chain couples TRBV7-2 to TRBJ2-7; 7 bases line up with TRBD2. V lost 5 bases and J lost 5; bases outside the gene matches: 3. CDR1 is SGHTA and CDR2 is FQGNSA in the germline V gene. The CDR3 spans 12 residues. CDR3 region: CASSRGGHEQYF. CDR3 bases read: TGTGCCAGCAGCCGCGGGGGACACGAG.

In this sample, this clone turned up a few times. The read terminates 3 residues before the CDR3 end, so the remaining end is supplied by the germline J gene. This chain links TRBV19 with TRBJ1-2; D is unresolved. Germline V lookup: CDR1 LNHDA, CDR2 SQIVND (reference sequence). V was pared by 4 bases and J by 6 bases, with 9 bases between. CDR3 size: 12 residues. CDR3 amino acids: CASSRYSHGYTF. Partial CDR3 DNA: TGTGCCAGTAGTAGGTACAGCCATGGC.

In regard to this clone: The DNA ends 3 residues before the CDR3 does, and the rest of the CDR3 is filled in from the germline J gene. V gene TRBV19 combines with J gene TRBJ2-1; 9 nucleotides match TRBD1. Germline CDR1 LNHDA, CDR2 SQIVND (reference sequence). The CDR3 sequence is 16 residues long. V gave up 4 bases and J gave up 5 bases; unmatched junction bases: 9. The CDR3 bases that were read are TGTGCCAGTAGTACGAGACAGGGGGGAGTCAACAATGAG. It encodes CASSTRQGGVNNE. The full CDR3 protein is CASSTRQGGVNNEQFF.

The sequenced CDR3 bases are TGTGCCAGCAGCATCTACACTACTGGGGCCAACGTC. This gives the protein CASSIYTTGANV. In full, the CDR3 reads CASSIYTTGANVLTF. The rearrangement uses TRBV7-9 and TRBJ2-6; D call uncertain. The CDR3 end is not reached by the read, which stops 3 residues before it; the germline J gene fills it in. The germline V gene encodes CDR1 SEHNR and CDR2 FQNEAQ (reference sequence). The CDR3 is 15 amino acids. V was cut by 5 bases and J by 2 bases, with 10 bases left in between.

In the case of this clone: The read stops 3 residues short of the end of the CDR3; the missing end is completed from the germline J gene. The V call is TRBV18, the J call TRBJ2-3, with TRBD2 matching over 9 bases. This CDR3 is 16 amino acids long. In germline, CDR1 is KGHSH, CDR2 LQKENI. V lost 4 bases to trimming and J lost 0 bases; unmatched junction nucleotides: 5. The CDR3 DNA, read in part, is TGTGCCAGCTCACTATTTAGCGGGAGAAGCACAGATACG. It translates to CASSLFSGRSTDT. In full, the CDR3 is CASSLFSGRSTDTQYF.

In the case of this clone: The read terminates 3 residues before the CDR3 end, so the remaining end is supplied by the germline J gene. The V call is TRBV7-2, the J call TRBJ2-2; D remains ambiguous. Trimming pared 6 bases from V and 0 bases from J, leaving 11 bases between. Germline CDR1 and CDR2: SGHTA and FQGNSA. The CDR3 consists of 15 residues. The part of the CDR3 DNA that was read is TGTGCCAGCAGTGCGGTCGCCGCGAACACCGGGGAG. This sequence encodes CASSAVAANTGE. The full CDR3 protein reads CASSAVAANTGELFF.